Presented here are 15 T cell receptor beta chains from one specimen sequenced in a study of shared clonotypes between healthy human individuals. TCRdb's copy holds only in-frame clones and misses some; the assay was immunoSEQ multiplex PCR. The table shows 950,000 to 1,100,000 clones, with approximately 70% occurring only once. Sequenced material: memory CD4+ T cells sorted from blood. Subset meaning: CD45RA-negative fraction. Receptor source: a man younger than 30 in good health.

The V call is TRBV19, the J call TRBJ2-1, with TRBD2 matching over 11 bases. The CDR3 is made up of 17 amino acids. V trimming: 1 base; J trimming: 6 bases; junction bases outside the gene matches: 8. The germline gives CDR1 LNHDA, CDR2 SQIVND (reference sequence). This chain's CDR3 is CASSIGDGTSGSNEQFF. CDR3 sequence (DNA): TGTGCCAGTAGTATAGGAGATGGGACTAGCGGCTCCAATGAGCAGTTCTTC.

This chain joins TRBV10-3 and TRBJ1-1, with D unresolved. Trimming took off 11 bases at V and 1 base at J, with 14 bases between the two ends. Germline V gene data show CDR1 as ENHRY and CDR2 as SYGVKD. This CDR3 contains 13 residues. The CDR3 DNA follows: TGTGCCGTTCTTTCGGCCAGGAACACTGAAGCTTTCTTT. Translated: CAVLSARNTEAFF.

CDR3 DNA sequence: TGTGCCAGCAGCTTAAGTCAGGGGATGGTATACGAGCAGTACTTC. Its translation is CASSLSQGMVYEQYF. The J gene is TRBJ2-7, the V gene TRBV7-6; D is possibly TRBD1 (6 bases). Germline V CDR1 and CDR2: SGHVS, FNYEAQ. The V and J ends lost 2 bases and 4 bases respectively, with 15 bases between them. The CDR3 covers 15 residues.

This clone was seen ten or more times. The CDR3 loop reads CASSYSTSGYNEQFF. As DNA, the CDR3 is TGTGCCAGCAGTTACTCGACTAGCGGGTACAATGAGCAGTTCTTC. The chain carries TRBV6-6 and TRBJ2-1; 10 bases agree with TRBD2. The germline V gene encodes CDR1 MNHNY and CDR2 SVGAGI (reference sequence). The ends lost 0 bases at V and 4 bases at J; junction bases unmatched: 0. CDR3 length equals 15 residues.

This clone was picked up one time. The chain joins TRBV6-7 to TRBJ1-5; D unresolved. TRBV6-7 falls under the ORF class, with uncertain function. The ends were cut back, 0 bases at V and 6 bases at J, with 15 bases in the middle. This CDR3 contains 16 residues. This CDR3 is CASSYSNGQDGQPQHF. The CDR3 bases are TGTGCCAGCAGTTACTCGAACGGGCAAGATGGTCAGCCCCAGCATTTT.

The V call is TRBV11-2, the J call TRBJ2-2, with a possible D match to TRBD2 (7 bases). Germline lookup yields CDR1 SGHAT and CDR2 FQNNGV. V lost 5 bases to trimming and J lost 5 bases, with 15 bases between them. The CDR3 sequence is 15 residues long. The CDR3 sequence: CASSPVGGQTGELFF. The CDR3 bases are TGTGCCAGCAGCCCCGTCGGGGGGCAAACCGGGGAGCTGTTTTTT.

A remark on this clone: The junction and the germline gene differ at one end; a read error may be behind it. V usage is TRBV2 and J usage is TRBJ1-6, with 12 bases lining up with TRBD1. This CDR3 region has 16 residues. The V gene's germline CDR1 is SNHLY and CDR2 FYNNEI. The CDR3 reads CASREGTGGRNSPLHF. The DNA for the CDR3 is TGTGCCAGCAGGGAAGGGACAGGGGGCCGAAATTCACCCCTCCACTTT. Based on the CDR3 plus reference TRBV2 and TRBJ1-6, the full variable domain is EPEVTQTPSHQVTQMGQEVILRCVPISNHLYFYWYRQILGQKVEFLVSFYNNEISEKSEIFDDQFSVERPDGSNFTLKIRSTKLEDSAMYFCASREGTGGRNSPLHFGNGTRLTVT.

The chain links TRBV5-4 to TRBJ1-2, with TRBD1 matching 7 bases. The CDR3 consists of 17 residues. Germline loops: CDR1 SGHNT, CDR2 YYREEE (reference sequence). Trimming took 1 base from V and 0 from J; bases not matched to a gene: 9. DNA for the CDR3: TGTGCCAGCAGCTTGAGGGGGGACACAGGGGCTAACTATGGCTACACCTTC. Residues: CASSLRGDTGANYGYTF.

This chain links TRBV9 with TRBJ2-1; 10 nucleotides align to TRBD1. CDR1 and CDR2 (germline): SGDLS, YYNGEE. The CDR3 length is 15 residues. Trimming at V came to 3 bases and at J to 4 bases, leaving 4 bases not matched to a gene. The CDR3 DNA is TGTGCCAGCAGCGCGGGGACAGGGGAGTACAATGAGCAGTTCTTC. It specifies CASSAGTGEYNEQFF.

The chain joins TRBV19 to TRBJ1-5, with D perhaps matching TRBD1 (5 bases). Germline CDR1 LNHDA, CDR2 SQIVND (reference sequence). Trimming cost V 5 bases and J 6 bases, with 14 bases left between them. The CDR3 has 14 amino acids. Written as DNA, the CDR3 is TGTGCCAGTAGTGGGGACGTTACGTTTCAGCCCCAGCATTTT. Translated, it gives CASSGDVTFQPQHF.

V is TRBV19 and J is TRBJ1-6, with a possible D match to TRBD1 (5 bases). Germline assignment: CDR1 LNHDA and CDR2 SQIVND (reference sequence). This CDR3 contains 12 residues. Trimming shortened V by 8 bases and J by 9 bases, and 11 bases separated the two germline ends. CDR3 sequence: CASGGLFSPLHF. As DNA, the CDR3 is TGTGCCAGTGGGGGATTGTTTTCACCCCTCCACTTT.

This chain links TRBV2 with TRBJ2-6; no definite D call. Germline V gene data show CDR1 as SNHLY and CDR2 as FYNNEI. The CDR3 totals 18 residues. The V end was cut by 2 bases, the J end by 0 bases, with 14 bases between. CDR3 protein: CASSERVQKVSGANVLTF. The DNA for the CDR3 is TGTGCCAGCAGTGAAAGAGTCCAGAAGGTCTCTGGGGCCAACGTCCTGACTTTC.

The genes are TRBV4-3 and TRBJ1-2; D ambiguous. V dropped 0 bases and J dropped 2 bases, with 13 bases sitting between them. In germline, CDR1 is LGHNA, CDR2 YSLEER. This CDR3 has 16 residues. The CDR3 nucleotides are TGCGCCAGCAGCCAAGAAAGTTCGGGCAGCAACTATGGCTACACCTTC. Protein product: CASSQESSGSNYGYTF.

At least ten counts were recorded for this clone. Other DNA sequences of this sample code for an identical CDR3. The chain joins TRBV2 to TRBJ1-4; TRBD1 might be the D (5 bases). Germline assignment: CDR1 SNHLY and CDR2 FYNNEI. There are 15 residues in the CDR3. Trimming took off 0 bases at V and 7 bases at J, with 12 bases between the two ends. CDR3 amino acids: CASSEARVWSEKLFF. CDR3 coding DNA: TGTGCCAGCAGTGAAGCCAGGGTATGGAGTGAAAAACTGTTTTTT.

The genes are TRBV7-2 and TRBJ2-3, with unresolved D. Germline V CDR1 and CDR2: SGHTA, FQGNSA. Trimming left V 4 bases short and J 3 bases short, with 14 bases between. The CDR3 is 15 residues long. DNA of the CDR3: TGTGCCAGCAGCTCAAGTTCGCGGCGAACAGATACGCAGTATTTT. Protein product: CASSSSSRRTDTQYF.